The 20 T cell receptor beta chains below all came from one sample that was sequenced in a study of vaccination effects on CD4 cells after COVID-19. The method was immunoSEQ multiplex PCR; TCRdb's version includes in-frame clones alone and lacks a portion of them. Of 30,000 or so clones listed, around 69% were seen once; the top ten hold 15%. These receptors' antigens are unknown. Isolation of CD4+ T cells took place after 10 days of culture. Participants were given two doses of BNT162b2 or mRNA-1273 vaccine. Specimen: CD4+ T cells from PBMCs cultured without peptide, collected after COVID-19 vaccination. These receptors all stem from a human donor who received a COVID-19 vaccine.

V gene TRBV5-1 combines with J gene TRBJ2-7, with D tentatively TRBD1 or TRBD2 (6 bases each). There are 13 residues in the CDR3. Germline V gene lookup returns CDR1 SGHRS and CDR2 YFSETQ. V was pared by 0 bases and J by 3 bases, with 7 bases between. The chain's CDR3 is CASSLEGGYEQYF. CDR3 nucleotide sequence: TGCGCCAGCAGCTTGGAGGGGGGCTACGAGCAGTACTTC.

This chain uses TRBV3-1 (or the pseudogene TRBV3-2) with TRBJ2-1; 14 bases fit TRBD2. V shed 0 bases, J shed 7 bases, and the junction held 5 bases outside the gene matches. The germline V gene encodes CDR1 LGHDT and CDR2 YNNKEL (reference sequence). This CDR3 has 17 amino acids. The CDR3 nucleotides read TGTGCCAGCAGCCAAGATGGGGGACTAGCGGGAGTGAATGAGCAGTTCTTC. Translating it yields CASSQDGGLAGVNEQFF.

The chain uses TRBV19 and TRBJ2-7; 8 bases map to TRBD1. CDR1 LNHDA and CDR2 SQIVND come from the germline V gene (reference sequence). The CDR3 runs 14 residues. After removal of 3 bases from V and 3 bases from J, the junction contained 4 bases not matched to a gene. The CDR3 bases are TGTGCCAGTAGTATCCCAGGGGGCAACTACGAGCAGTACTTC. As protein: CASSIPGGNYEQYF.

The chain couples TRBV5-5 to TRBJ1-2; D might be TRBD1 (6 bases). The CDR3 runs to 15 residues. Germline V gives CDR1 SGHKS, CDR2 YYEKEE (reference sequence). The V and J ends lost 3 bases and 4 bases respectively, with 16 bases between them. In DNA form, the CDR3 reads TGTGCCAGCAGCTGGGGGGGGCAGCCACCCTATGGCTACACCTTC. This gives the protein CASSWGGQPPYGYTF.

This chain links TRBV10-3 with TRBJ2-7; 12 bases are shared with TRBD2. The germline CDR1 and CDR2 sequences are ENHRY and SYGVKD. The V segment lost 8 bases and the J segment 4 bases; nucleotides outside the gene matches: 6. This CDR3 is 14 amino acids long. CDR3 region: CAIQRTSGEYEQYF. The CDR3 region has the DNA TGTGCCATCCAACGGACTAGCGGGGAATACGAGCAGTACTTC.

In this sample, this clone turned up a few times. This chain connects TRBV21-1 to TRBJ2-7; the D call in the table, TRBD2, was not verified against the DNA. TRBV21-1 is deemed a pseudogene. The CDR3 loop spans 15 amino acids. CDR3: CAPRTAGEGSYEQYF. The CDR3 coding sequence is TGTGCCCCCCGGACGGCGGGAGAGGGCTCCTACGAGCAGTACTTC.

This clone was found a few times. The chain combines TRBV28 with TRBJ2-7, with D uncertain. The CDR3 covers 12 residues. Germline CDR1 is MDHEN and CDR2 is SYDVKM. V lost 5 bases, J lost 2 bases, and 7 bases lay in between. CDR3 nucleotides: TGTGCCAGCAGTAGGTCTACCTACGAGCAGTACTTC. Protein: CASSRSTYEQYF.

V and J are TRBV12-5 and TRBJ1-2; the D is unclear. CDR3 length: 14 residues. Germline V lookup: CDR1 LGHNT, CDR2 FRNRAP. Trimming shortened V by 2 bases and J by 0 bases, and 7 bases separated the two germline ends. In DNA, the CDR3 is TGTGCTAGTGGTTTGTCGGAACCTAACTATGGCTACACCTTC. Translation gives CASGLSEPNYGYTF.

The rearrangement uses TRBV15 and TRBJ2-2, with a tentative D call TRBD1 (6 bases). V was clipped by 3 bases and J by 1 base, with 9 bases between them. Germline V gives CDR1 LNHNV, CDR2 YYDKDF (reference sequence). The CDR3 is 15 amino acids. The CDR3 DNA reads as TGTGCCACCAGCAGGGCGACAGGGAACACCGGGGAGCTGTTTTTT. It codes for CATSRATGNTGELFF. Full variable domain (rest looked up from reference TRBV15 and TRBJ2-2): DAMVIQNPRYQVTQFGKPVTLSCSQTLNHNVMYWYQQKSSQAPKLLFHYYDKDFNNEADTPDNFQSRRPNTSFCFLDIRSPGLGDTAMYLCATSRATGNTGELFFGEGSRLTVL.

V usage is TRBV28 and J usage is TRBJ2-1; 13 nucleotides line up with TRBD2. The CDR3 has 16 amino acids. Looked up from germline, CDR1 is MDHEN and CDR2 is SYDVKM. The V and J ends lost 5 bases and 5 bases, in that order; junction bases with no gene match: 6. The CDR3 DNA reads as TGTGCCAGCAGTCTCGGACTAGCGGGAGTAGACAATGAGCAGTTCTTC. Its translation is CASSLGLAGVDNEQFF.

The rearrangement uses TRBV21-1 and TRBJ1-4. TRBV21-1 is an annotated pseudogene. The CDR3 contains 17 residues. The CDR3 sequence is CASSKVCWKGMGEKLFF. CDR3 bases: TGTGCCAGCAGCAAAGTGTGTTGGAAGGGAATGGGTGAAAAACTGTTTTTT.

This clone was seen only a few times. V is TRBV30 and J is TRBJ1-3; TRBD1 matches at 7 bases. Germline trimming cut 2 bases from V and 1 base from J; bases unmatched to any gene: 14. Germline V gives CDR1 GTSNPN, CDR2 SVGIG (reference sequence). The CDR3 runs to 18 residues. The CDR3 is CAWSSAGGAFFSGNTIYF. CDR3 DNA: TGTGCCTGGAGTTCGGCAGGGGGAGCTTTTTTTTCTGGAAACACCATATATTTT.

This clone was detected once. The chain links TRBV9 to TRBJ1-6, with unresolved D. CDR3 length equals 13 residues. The V gene's germline CDR1 is SGDLS and CDR2 YYNGEE. Trimming cost V 4 bases and J 11 bases, with 13 bases left between them. The CDR3 here is CASSPDPTTPLHF. The CDR3 coding sequence is TGTGCCAGCAGCCCAGATCCCACTACACCCCTCCACTTT. Supplemented by reference TRBV9 and TRBJ1-6, the full variable domain reads DSGVTQTPKHLITATGQRVTLRCSPRSGDLSVYWYQQSLDQGLQFLIQYYNGEERAKGNILERFSAQQFPDLHSELNLSSLELGDSALYFCASSPDPTTPLHFGNGTRLTVT.

This clone showed up just once. V is TRBV2 and J is TRBJ1-2, with D tentatively TRBD1 (6 bases). The length of the CDR3 is 13 residues. V gave up 6 bases and J gave up 6 bases, with 14 bases separating them. Germline V gene data show CDR1 as SNHLY and CDR2 as FYNNEI. In DNA, the CDR3 is TGTGCCAGCAGCCTACAGGGCTACCATGGCTACACCTTC. Translated: CASSLQGYHGYTF.

The genes are TRBV19 and TRBJ1-1, with TRBD1 identical over 7 bases. Germline CDR1 and CDR2: LNHDA and SQIVND (reference sequence). The CDR3 has 16 amino acids. Trimming at V came to 4 bases and at J to 2 bases, leaving 10 bases not matched to a gene. CDR3 amino acids: CASSNLPGQLNTEAFF. Here the CDR3 DNA reads TGTGCCAGTAGTAACCTCCCGGGACAGCTTAACACTGAAGCTTTCTTT.

This clone was observed a few times. The chain couples TRBV19 to TRBJ2-1, with 7 bases matching TRBD2. Germline CDR1 LNHDA, CDR2 SQIVND (reference sequence). With V trimmed by 0 bases and J by 7 bases, 9 bases remained unmatched. This CDR3 has 16 amino acids. This CDR3 reads CASSIDAGTTRNEQFF. CDR3 DNA: TGTGCCAGTAGTATAGATGCCGGGACTACGAGAAATGAGCAGTTCTTC.

The J gene is TRBJ1-1, the V gene TRBV6-5, with 10 bases aligning to TRBD1. Germline trimming cut 6 bases from V and 13 bases from J; bases unmatched to any gene: 8. From germline, CDR1 is MNHEY and CDR2 SVGAGI. This CDR3 has 12 residues. This CDR3 is CASSLGQGLGFF. The CDR3 DNA reads TGTGCCAGCAGCTTGGGACAGGGGTTGGGTTTCTTT.

The V and J genes are TRBV6-6 and TRBJ2-2, with 7 bases fitting TRBD1. V was pared by 6 bases and J by 0 bases, with 4 bases of the junction left unmatched. The germline gives CDR1 MNHNY, CDR2 SVGAGI (reference sequence). CDR3 size: 15 residues. CDR3 amino acids: CASRIGTANTGELFF. The CDR3, as DNA: TGTGCCAGCAGGATCGGGACAGCGAACACCGGGGAGCTGTTTTTT.

The V gene is TRBV30, the J gene TRBJ2-1, with 12 bases lining up with TRBD2. Germline trimming cut 5 bases from V and 8 bases from J; bases unmatched to any gene: 10. Germline CDR1 and CDR2: GTSNPN and SVGIG (reference sequence). The CDR3 runs to 15 residues. The CDR3 region has the DNA TGTGCCTGGTGTGATCTAGCGGGAGGGTGCGATGAGCAGTTCTTC. As protein: CAWCDLAGGCDEQFF.

This clone was picked up a small number of times. This chain uses TRBV10-3 with TRBJ1-2, with 7 bases aligning to TRBD1. The CDR3 sequence is 14 residues long. Germline-derived CDR1 and CDR2 are ENHRY and SYGVKD. After removal of 2 bases from V and 4 bases from J, the junction contained 4 bases not matched to a gene. The CDR3 loop is CAISEPDRAYGYTF. In DNA form, the CDR3 reads TGTGCCATCAGTGAGCCCGACAGGGCCTATGGCTACACCTTC.